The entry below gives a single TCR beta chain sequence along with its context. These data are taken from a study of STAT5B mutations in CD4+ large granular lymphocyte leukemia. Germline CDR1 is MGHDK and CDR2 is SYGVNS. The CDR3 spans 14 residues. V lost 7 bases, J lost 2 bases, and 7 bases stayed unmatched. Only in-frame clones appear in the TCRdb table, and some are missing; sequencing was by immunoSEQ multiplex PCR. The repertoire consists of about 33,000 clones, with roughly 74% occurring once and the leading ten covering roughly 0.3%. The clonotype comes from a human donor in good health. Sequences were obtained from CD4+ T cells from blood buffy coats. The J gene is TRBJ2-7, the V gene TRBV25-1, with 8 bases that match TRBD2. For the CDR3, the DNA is TGTGCCAGCAAAGTGACTAGCGTGCCCTACGAGCAGTACTTC. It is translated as CASKVTSVPYEQYF.